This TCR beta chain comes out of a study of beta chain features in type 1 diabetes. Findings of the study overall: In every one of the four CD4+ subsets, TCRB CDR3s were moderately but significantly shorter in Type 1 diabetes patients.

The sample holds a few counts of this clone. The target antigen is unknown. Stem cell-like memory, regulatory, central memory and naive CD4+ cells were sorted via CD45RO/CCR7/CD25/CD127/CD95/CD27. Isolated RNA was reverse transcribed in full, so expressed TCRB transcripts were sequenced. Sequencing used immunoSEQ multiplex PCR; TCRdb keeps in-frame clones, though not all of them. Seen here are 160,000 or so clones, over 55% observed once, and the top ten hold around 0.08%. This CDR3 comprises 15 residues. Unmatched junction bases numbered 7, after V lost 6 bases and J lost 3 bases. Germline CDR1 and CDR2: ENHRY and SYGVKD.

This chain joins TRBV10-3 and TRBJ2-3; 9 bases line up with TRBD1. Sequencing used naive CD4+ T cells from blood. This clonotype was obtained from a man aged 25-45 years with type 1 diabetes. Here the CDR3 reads CAISPGTGITDTQYF. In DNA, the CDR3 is TGTGCCATCAGCCCCGGGACAGGGATAACAGATACGCAGTATTTT.